The 32 T cell receptor beta chains reported below all come from one sample, sequenced in a study of spatial heterogeneity in lung cancer (dated by TCRdb to about 2019). Read against the paper, the sample's time point label means: sample taken at primary tumor resection. TCR sequencing used whole RNA extracted from tumor and nontumor lung tissue, or from cryopreserved PBMC samples, without cell sorting. The library was made by 5' RACE. Data came from a NextSeq 500. TCRdb cleaned the public reads at Q25 with fastp, built clones with MiXCR and kept in-frame beta chains. When rows share a CDR3 protein, they turn into one entry using the most common DNA and genes. The sample has around 92,000 distinct CDR3 sequences on record, approximately 12% of them singletons. Clones ranked in the top ten supply over 40% of the sample. This specimen consisted of PBMCs, obtained at surgery. Source of these receptors: a male donor with early-stage non-small cell lung cancer.

At least ten counts were recorded for this clonotype. The rearrangement joins TRBV24-1 to TRBJ2-1; tentatively, D is TRBD1 (5 bases). The germline CDR1 and CDR2 sequences are KGHDR and SFDVKD. The CDR3 consists of 16 residues. The V end was cut by 3 bases, the J end by 6 bases, with 17 bases between. CDR3 nucleotides: TGTGCCACCAGTGATGTAACAGGAGCCTCTAGCAATGAGCAGTTCTTC. Translating gives CATSDVTGASSNEQFF.

CDR3 residues: CASSYFLAGANVLTF. The DNA for the CDR3 is TGTGCCAGCAGTTACTTCCTGGCTGGGGCCAACGTCCTGACTTTC. The V call is TRBV6-5, the J call TRBJ2-6, with unresolved D. Germline lookup yields CDR1 MNHEY and CDR2 SVGAGI. The CDR3 runs to 15 residues. V gave up 1 base and J gave up 2 bases, with 6 bases separating them.

This chain uses TRBV6-5 with TRBJ2-7, with D possibly being TRBD1 (5 bases). The length of the CDR3 is 13 residues. The germline V and J ends were trimmed by 7 bases and 7 bases, with 17 bases remaining between them. Per the germline V gene, CDR1 is MNHEY and CDR2 is SVGAGI. CDR3 sequence: CASTSRQGREQYF. The CDR3 coding sequence is TGTGCCAGCACCAGCCGGCAGGGCCGGGAGCAGTACTTC.

The rearrangement uses TRBV2 and TRBJ2-2; 7 bases are shared with TRBD1. This CDR3 comprises 15 residues. V shed 6 bases, J shed 0 bases, and the junction held 4 bases outside the gene matches. CDR1 and CDR2 from the germline V gene are SNHLY and FYNNEI. The CDR3 spells CASRPDRTNTGELFF. CDR3 DNA sequence: TGTGCCAGCAGACCGGACAGGACGAACACCGGGGAGCTGTTTTTT.

The V gene is TRBV18, the J gene TRBJ2-1, with D possibly TRBD1 on 5 matching bases. Germline-derived CDR1 and CDR2 are KGHSH and LQKENI. Trimming removed 3 bases from V and 5 bases from J, with 11 bases in between. The CDR3 extends over 14 amino acids. CDR3 amino acids: CASSPQGADNEQFF. CDR3 nucleotide sequence: TGTGCCAGCTCACCGCAAGGGGCGGACAATGAGCAGTTCTTC.

The sample holds many counts of this clonotype. This chain connects TRBV4-3 to TRBJ2-4; D may correspond to TRBD1 or TRBD2 (5 bases each). Trimming stripped 5 bases from V and 8 bases from J, with 13 bases between. Germline loops: CDR1 LGHNA, CDR2 YSLEER. CDR3 length equals 13 residues. CDR3 DNA sequence: TGCGCCAGCAGCAAGGTGACAGCGGACATTCAGTACTTC. It encodes CASSKVTADIQYF.

In this sample, this clonotype turned up a few times. CDR3 in DNA: TGTGCCATCAGTGAGTCTACGGGAGGAGCAGATACGCAGTATTTT. This codes for CAISESTGGADTQYF. V usage is TRBV10-3 and J usage is TRBJ2-3; 7 positions match TRBD2. Unmatched junction bases numbered 4, after V lost 0 bases and J lost 4 bases. The CDR3 consists of 15 residues. Per germline, CDR1 ENHRY and CDR2 SYGVKD.

J is TRBJ1-4 and V is TRBV14; 8 positions agree with TRBD1. Trimming removed 3 bases from V and 10 bases from J; junction bases left unmatched: 10. The CDR3 extends over 15 amino acids. Germline lookup yields CDR1 SGHDN and CDR2 FVKESK. The CDR3 DNA is TGTGCCAGCAGCCAGGGCGCAGGGGGCGAGGCAAAACTGTTTTTT. Translation: CASSQGAGGEAKLFF.

In its sample, this clonotype was seen a few times. The chain uses TRBV4-3 and TRBJ2-3; D may be TRBD2 (6 bases). Per the germline V gene, CDR1 is LGHNA and CDR2 is YSLEER. V was cut by 0 bases and J by 1 base, with 11 bases left in between. The CDR3 sequence is 16 residues long. The CDR3 sequence is CASSQEIRGGTDTQYF. In nucleotides, the CDR3 is TGCGCCAGCAGCCAAGAAATACGCGGGGGCACAGATACGCAGTATTTT.

This clonotype was seen more than once but under ten times. J is TRBJ1-1 and V is TRBV7-2, with 8 nucleotides matching TRBD1. With V trimmed by 5 bases and J by 5 bases, 25 bases remained unmatched. Germline V CDR1 and CDR2: SGHTA, FQGNSA. This CDR3 has 20 residues. The DNA of the CDR3 is TGTGCCAGCAGCCCTAGAGGGGGACAGGATGATCGGTGGTTGGAAACTGAAGCTTTCTTT. Its translation: CASSPRGGQDDRWLETEAFF.

This clonotype appeared a few times. This chain connects TRBV28 to TRBJ1-2; no reliable D call. V dropped 9 bases and J dropped 1 base, with 9 bases sitting between them. From germline, CDR1 is MDHEN and CDR2 SYDVKM. CDR3 length: 12 residues. The CDR3 here is CASGWFNYGYTF. CDR3 nucleotide sequence: TGTGCCAGTGGATGGTTTAACTATGGCTACACCTTC.

This clonotype was observed at least ten times. The junction departs from germline at one end; a sequencing error may be responsible. The rearrangement joins TRBV7-2 to TRBJ2-3; D call uncertain. The CDR3 consists of 13 residues. Germline V CDR1 and CDR2: SGHTA, FQGNSA. The CDR3 DNA reads TGTGCTAGCAGCTTAGGCGGCACAGATACGCAGTATTTT. This codes for CASSLGGTDTQYF.

This clonotype was recorded at least ten times. The genes are TRBV28 and TRBJ2-3; D unresolved. The CDR3 has 12 residues. CDR1 is MDHEN and CDR2 is SYDVKM in the germline V gene. Trimming removed 5 bases from V and 9 bases from J, with 12 bases in between. The CDR3 protein is CASSRAQETQYF. The CDR3 coding sequence is TGTGCCAGCAGTCGGGCTCAGGAGACGCAGTATTTT.

A few counts support this clonotype. The chain carries TRBV6-5 and TRBJ1-4; D not resolved. Trimming left V 5 bases short and J 8 bases short, with 15 bases between. The CDR3 totals 14 residues. Germline V gene lookup returns CDR1 MNHEY and CDR2 SVGAGI. CDR3 sequence (DNA): TGTGCCAGCAGTGCCCGGGAGACGAGCGAAAAACTGTTTTTT. It codes for CASSARETSEKLFF.

A few counts support this clonotype. V gene TRBV25-1 combines with J gene TRBJ2-4; D gene unclear. Germline values: CDR1 MGHDK, CDR2 SYGVNS. V dropped 3 bases and J dropped 6 bases, with 15 bases sitting between them. The CDR3 runs 15 residues. The CDR3 bases are TGTGCCAGCAGTGAGTCACGGCAGCCTATAAACATTCAGTACTTC. As protein: CASSESRQPINIQYF.

A few counts support this clonotype. The J gene is TRBJ1-5, the V gene TRBV27; D unresolved. CDR1 MNHEY and CDR2 SMNVEV come from the germline V gene (reference sequence). The V end was cut by 5 bases, the J end by 9 bases, with 14 bases between. CDR3 size: 13 residues. In DNA, the CDR3 is TGTGCCAGCAGTCCCATATTCACCCGGCCCCAGCATTTT. As protein: CASSPIFTRPQHF.

This sequence joins TRBV7-3 and TRBJ2-3, with D tentatively TRBD2 (6 bases). Trimming removed 5 bases at V and 2 bases at J, with 23 bases between. Germline loops: CDR1 SGHTA, CDR2 FQGTGA. The length of the CDR3 is 18 residues. For the CDR3, the DNA is TGTGCCAGCAGCACTAAAGGGACTCTGGGAGGCCCCACAGATACGCAGTATTTT. Translated: CASSTKGTLGGPTDTQYF.

J is TRBJ2-1 and V is TRBV5-1, with no clear D. The CDR3 extends over 15 amino acids. Deletions cut 0 bases from V and 1 base from J, with 8 bases between. Per the germline V gene, CDR1 is SGHRS and CDR2 is YFSETQ. CDR3 region: CASSLEPASYNEQFF. CDR3 DNA: TGCGCCAGCAGCTTGGAGCCAGCTTCCTACAATGAGCAGTTCTTC.

This rearrangement joins TRBV6-4 to TRBJ2-1; perhaps TRBD2 as D (6 bases). V was trimmed by 3 bases and J by 2 bases, leaving 11 bases between them. The germline V gene encodes CDR1 MRHNA and CDR2 SNTAGT. The CDR3 has 15 residues. CDR3 protein: CASSEGGAAYNEQFF. As DNA, the CDR3 is TGTGCCAGCAGTGAAGGCGGGGCCGCCTACAATGAGCAGTTCTTC.

The chain has TRBV19 and TRBJ2-1; D is uncertain. This CDR3 spans 17 amino acids. The V end lost 0 bases, the J end lost 3 bases, and 15 bases lay between the germline ends. Germline V lookup: CDR1 LNHDA, CDR2 SQIVND (reference sequence). The chain's CDR3 is CASSIDLAVPFYNEQFF. The DNA for the CDR3 is TGTGCCAGTAGTATAGATCTGGCGGTGCCCTTCTACAATGAGCAGTTCTTC.

This clonotype came up many times. The rearrangement joins TRBV10-1 to TRBJ2-7, with TRBD1 matching over 8 bases. This CDR3 spans 14 amino acids. CDR1 WNHNN and CDR2 SYGVQD come from the germline V gene (reference sequence). V dropped 7 bases and J dropped 2; count of bases not matched to a gene: 7. The CDR3 coding sequence is TGCGCCAGCAAACCCGGGACAGGACCCTACGAGCAGTACTTC. This translates into CASKPGTGPYEQYF.

The rearrangement links TRBV11-2 to TRBJ2-5; 10 positions match TRBD2. Germline CDR1 SGHAT, CDR2 FQNNGV. V shed 1 base and J 4 bases; nucleotides not matched to a gene: 3. This CDR3 spans 15 amino acids. CDR3 protein: CASSLGVAGGETQYF. The CDR3 nucleotides read TGTGCCAGCAGCTTAGGAGTAGCGGGGGGAGAGACCCAGTACTTC.

The gene calls are TRBV20-1 and TRBJ1-6; weak D call: TRBD1 (5 bases). The CDR3 consists of 13 residues. Trimming removed 3 bases from V and 9 bases from J, with 12 bases in between. The germline V gene encodes CDR1 DFQATT and CDR2 SNEGSKA (reference sequence). CDR3 DNA sequence: TGCAGTGCTAGGCGGCAGGGACGTTCACCCCTCCACTTT. Translation gives CSARRQGRSPLHF.

About this clonotype: Being one base from a much bigger clone, this may be a read error. The J gene is TRBJ2-5, the V gene TRBV29-1, with D uncertain. Trimming cost V 4 bases and J 5 bases, with 14 bases left between them. The CDR3 sequence is 13 residues long. Looked up from germline, CDR1 is SQVTM and CDR2 is ANQGSEA. CDR3 in amino acids: CSVAVVGRETQYF. DNA for the CDR3: TGCAGCGTTGCGGTAGTGGGAAGGGAGACCCAGTACTTC.

The chain couples TRBV20-1 to TRBJ2-7, with D possibly being TRBD1 or TRBD2 (5 bases each). This CDR3 spans 14 amino acids. Trimming took off 6 bases at V and 2 bases at J, with 17 bases between the two ends. Germline lookup yields CDR1 DFQATT and CDR2 SNEGSKA (reference sequence). The CDR3 sequence: CSAPRGGIPYEQYF. CDR3 DNA sequence: TGCAGTGCCCCGAGGGGCGGAATACCCTACGAGCAGTACTTC.

This clonotype appeared a few times. The rearrangement joins TRBV12-3 or TRBV12-4 to TRBJ2-7, with 7 bases aligning to TRBD1. V gave up 4 bases and J gave up 7 bases; unmatched junction bases: 7. The CDR3 loop spans 13 amino acids. Here the CDR3 reads CASSSTGQGEQYF. The CDR3 coding sequence is TGTGCCAGCAGTTCGACAGGGCAGGGAGAGCAGTACTTC.

J is TRBJ2-7 and V is TRBV28; perhaps TRBD2 as D (6 bases). The V gene lost 1 base and the J gene lost 3 bases, with 10 bases spanning the gap. CDR3 length: 14 residues. Germline loops: CDR1 MDHEN, CDR2 SYDVKM. The DNA for the CDR3 is TGTGCCAGCAGTTTATCCGGGGAGGACTACGAGCAGTACTTC. This codes for CASSLSGEDYEQYF.

This chain links TRBV18 with TRBJ2-1, with D possibly TRBD1 on 5 matching bases. Trimming took 3 bases from V and 8 from J, leaving 11 bases between them. Looked up from germline, CDR1 is KGHSH and CDR2 is LQKENI. This CDR3 spans 13 amino acids. Here the CDR3 DNA reads TGTGCCAGCTCACCCTTCCAGGGTGATGAGCAGTTCTTC. Protein sequence: CASSPFQGDEQFF.

This clonotype was seen repeatedly, ten times or more. The chain links TRBV20-1 to TRBJ1-2; 8 bases map to TRBD1. Germline-derived CDR1 and CDR2 are DFQATT and SNEGSKA (reference sequence). This CDR3 is 13 amino acids long. V gave up 6 bases and J gave up 8 bases; unmatched junction bases: 11. The CDR3 nucleotides are TGCAGTGCCCGACAGGGGCCTTCCTTAGGCTACACCTTC. Its protein is CSARQGPSLGYTF.

The V call is TRBV10-2, the J call TRBJ2-3; 9 positions match TRBD1. The CDR3 contains 15 residues. With V trimmed by 6 bases and J by 3 bases, 7 bases remained unmatched. Germline V lookup: CDR1 WSHSY, CDR2 SAAADI. CDR3 sequence reads: CASRGHRGRTDTQYF. DNA for the CDR3: TGCGCCAGCAGGGGACACAGGGGGCGAACAGATACGCAGTATTTT.

This clonotype was seen more than once but under ten times. J is TRBJ2-1 and V is TRBV4-1, with D tentatively TRBD2 (7 bases). The CDR3 extends over 15 amino acids. Germline V lookup: CDR1 MGHRA, CDR2 YSYEKL. V lost 6 bases to trimming and J lost 5 bases, with 17 bases between them. CDR3 in DNA: TGCGCCAGCAGTCGAAACGGGGGGCCGAACAATGAGCAGTTCTTC. This encodes CASSRNGGPNNEQFF.

This clonotype was recorded a few times. The rearrangement uses TRBV10-3 and TRBJ1-5; D not certain. With 5 bases removed from V and 6 bases from J, the gap between germline ends came to 20 bases. CDR1 and CDR2 from the germline V gene are ENHRY and SYGVKD. This CDR3 is built from 16 residues. CDR3 loop: CAISSLPAEVGQPQHF. DNA of the CDR3: TGTGCCATCAGTTCCCTCCCCGCCGAGGTTGGTCAGCCCCAGCATTTT.